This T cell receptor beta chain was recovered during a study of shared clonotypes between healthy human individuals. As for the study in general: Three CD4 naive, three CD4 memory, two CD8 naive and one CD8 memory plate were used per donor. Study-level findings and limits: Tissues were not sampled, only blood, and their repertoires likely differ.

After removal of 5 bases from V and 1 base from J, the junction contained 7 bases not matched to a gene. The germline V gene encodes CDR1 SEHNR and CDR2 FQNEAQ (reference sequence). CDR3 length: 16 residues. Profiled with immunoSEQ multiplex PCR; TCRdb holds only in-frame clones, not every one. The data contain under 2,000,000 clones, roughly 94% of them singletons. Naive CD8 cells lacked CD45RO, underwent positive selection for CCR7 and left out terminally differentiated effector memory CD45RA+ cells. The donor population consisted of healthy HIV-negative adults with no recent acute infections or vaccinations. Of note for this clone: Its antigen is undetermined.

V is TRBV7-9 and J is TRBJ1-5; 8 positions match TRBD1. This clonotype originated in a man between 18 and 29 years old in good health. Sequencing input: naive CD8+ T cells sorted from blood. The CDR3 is CASSIWTGTSNQPQHF. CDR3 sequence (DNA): TGTGCCAGCAGCATCTGGACAGGGACGAGCAATCAGCCCCAGCATTTT.